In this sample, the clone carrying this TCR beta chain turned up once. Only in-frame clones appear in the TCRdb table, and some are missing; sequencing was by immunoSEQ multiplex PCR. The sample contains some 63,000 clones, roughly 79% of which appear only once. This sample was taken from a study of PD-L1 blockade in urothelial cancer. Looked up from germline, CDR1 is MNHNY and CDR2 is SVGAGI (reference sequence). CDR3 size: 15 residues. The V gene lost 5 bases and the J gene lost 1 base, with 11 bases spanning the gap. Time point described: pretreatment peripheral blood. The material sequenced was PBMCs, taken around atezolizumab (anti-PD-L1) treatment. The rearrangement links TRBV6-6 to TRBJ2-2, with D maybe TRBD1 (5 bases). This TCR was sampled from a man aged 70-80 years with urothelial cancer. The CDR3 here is CASSPSDRNTGELFF. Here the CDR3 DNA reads TGTGCCAGCAGTCCTTCAGACAGGAACACCGGGGAGCTGTTTTTT.